Listed here are 3 T cell receptor beta chains from one sample, sequenced in a study of T cells in Graves' hyperthyroidism and ophthalmopathy. Researchers took RNA transcripts and amplified the TCR beta CDR3 regions from them. An initial round of RT-PCR targeting the TCR CDR3 relied on the HTBI primer set. TCRdb ran MiXCR on the multiplex PCR reads and lists one entry per CDR3 protein. The repertoire holds about 380,000 distinct CDR3 sequences, with roughly 14% as singletons. Source material: blood. Source of these receptors: a man aged 25-40 years with Graves' hyperthyroidism that later progressed to Graves' ophthalmopathy.

The gene calls are TRBV7-9 and TRBJ1-2; D remains ambiguous. The V gene lost 1 base and the J gene lost 2 bases, with 14 bases spanning the gap. Germline V gives CDR1 SEHNR, CDR2 FQNEAQ (reference sequence). The CDR3 runs 16 residues. CDR3 in DNA: TGTGCCAGCAGCTTAGAGTTGGGCGGGCTAAACTATGGCTACACCTTC. This codes for CASSLELGGLNYGYTF. Supplemented by reference TRBV7-9 and TRBJ1-2, the full variable domain reads DTGVSQNPRHKITKRGQNVTFRCDPISEHNRLYWYRQTLGQGPEFLTYFQNEAQLEKSRLLSDRFSAERPKGSFSTLEIQRTEQGDSAMYLCASSLELGGLNYGYTFGSGTRLTVV.

This clonotype was counted many times. The chain is built from TRBV5-5 and TRBJ1-2; TRBD1 might be the D (5 bases). Trimming removed 4 bases at V and 2 bases at J, with 18 bases between. The length of the CDR3 is 16 residues. Per germline, CDR1 SGHKS and CDR2 YYEKEE (reference sequence). CDR3 sequence (DNA): TGTGCCAGCAGCCGTAAACAGGCGATCCTCAACTATGGCTACACCTTC. As protein: CASSRKQAILNYGYTF.

This clonotype was observed a handful of times. V and J are TRBV6-2 or TRBV6-3 and TRBJ2-5; TRBD1 might be the D (5 bases). Germline values: CDR1 MNHEY, CDR2 SVGEGT. Trimming shortened V by 5 bases and J by 4 bases, and 14 bases separated the two germline ends. The CDR3 is 14 residues long. The CDR3 loop is CASSQPGLRETQYF. In nucleotides, the CDR3 is TGTGCCAGCAGTCAGCCAGGGCTACGAGAGACCCAGTACTTC.